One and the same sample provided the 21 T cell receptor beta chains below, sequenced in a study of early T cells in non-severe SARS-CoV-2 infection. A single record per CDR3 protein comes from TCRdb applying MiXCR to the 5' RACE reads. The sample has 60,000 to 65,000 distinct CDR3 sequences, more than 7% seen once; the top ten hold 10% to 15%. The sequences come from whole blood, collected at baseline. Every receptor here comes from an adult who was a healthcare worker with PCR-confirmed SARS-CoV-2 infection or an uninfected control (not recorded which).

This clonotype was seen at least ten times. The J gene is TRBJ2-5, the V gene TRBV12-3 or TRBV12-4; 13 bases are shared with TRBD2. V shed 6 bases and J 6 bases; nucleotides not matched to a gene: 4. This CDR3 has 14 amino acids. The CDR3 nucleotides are TGTGCCAGCAGCGTGACTAGCGGGAGGCAGACCCAGTACTTC. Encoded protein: CASSVTSGRQTQYF.

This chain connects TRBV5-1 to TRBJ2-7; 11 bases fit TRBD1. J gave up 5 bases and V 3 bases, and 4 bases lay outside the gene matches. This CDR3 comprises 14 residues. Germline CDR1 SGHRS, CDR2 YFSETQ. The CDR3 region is CASSWTGGIDEQYF. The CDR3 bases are TGCGCCAGCAGCTGGACAGGGGGCATAGACGAGCAGTACTTC.

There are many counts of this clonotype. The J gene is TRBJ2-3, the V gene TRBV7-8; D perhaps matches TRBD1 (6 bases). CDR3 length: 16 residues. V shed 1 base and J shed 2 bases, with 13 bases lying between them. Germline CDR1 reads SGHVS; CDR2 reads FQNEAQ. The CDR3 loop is CASSLVTGWDTDTQYF. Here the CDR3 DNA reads TGTGCCAGCAGCTTAGTTACAGGGTGGGACACAGATACGCAGTATTTT.

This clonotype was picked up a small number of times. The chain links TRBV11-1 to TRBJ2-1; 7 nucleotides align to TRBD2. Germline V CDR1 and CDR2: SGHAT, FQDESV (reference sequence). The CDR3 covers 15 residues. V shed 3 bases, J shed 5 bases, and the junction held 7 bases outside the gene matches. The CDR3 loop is CASSFGGSGDNEQFF. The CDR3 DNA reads TGTGCCAGCAGCTTCGGCGGGAGTGGGGACAATGAGCAGTTCTTC.

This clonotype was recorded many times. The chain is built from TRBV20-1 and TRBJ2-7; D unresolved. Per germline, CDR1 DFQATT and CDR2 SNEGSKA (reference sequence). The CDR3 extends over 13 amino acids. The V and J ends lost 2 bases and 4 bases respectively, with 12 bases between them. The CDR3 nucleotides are TGCAGTGCTAGATCCGACTGGGCGTACGAGCAGTACTTC. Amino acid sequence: CSARSDWAYEQYF.

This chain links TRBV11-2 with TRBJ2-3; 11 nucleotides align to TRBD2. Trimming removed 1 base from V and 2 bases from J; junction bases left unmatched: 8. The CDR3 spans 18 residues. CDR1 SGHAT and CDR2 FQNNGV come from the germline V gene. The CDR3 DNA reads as TGTGCCAGCAGCTTAGGGGAGACTAGCGGGAAGGACACAGATACGCAGTATTTT. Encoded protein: CASSLGETSGKDTDTQYF.

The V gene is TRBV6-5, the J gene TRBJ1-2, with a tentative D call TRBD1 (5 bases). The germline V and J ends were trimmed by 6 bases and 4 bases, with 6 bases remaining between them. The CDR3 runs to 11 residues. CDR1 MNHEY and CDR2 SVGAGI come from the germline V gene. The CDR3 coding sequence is TGTGCCAGCAGAGACAGCTATGGCTACACCTTC. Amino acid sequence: CASRDSYGYTF.

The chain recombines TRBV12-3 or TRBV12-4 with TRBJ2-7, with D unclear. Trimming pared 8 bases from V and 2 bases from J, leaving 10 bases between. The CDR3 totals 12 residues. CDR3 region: CASGTGPYEQYF. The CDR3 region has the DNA TGTGCCAGCGGCACCGGACCCTACGAGCAGTACTTC.

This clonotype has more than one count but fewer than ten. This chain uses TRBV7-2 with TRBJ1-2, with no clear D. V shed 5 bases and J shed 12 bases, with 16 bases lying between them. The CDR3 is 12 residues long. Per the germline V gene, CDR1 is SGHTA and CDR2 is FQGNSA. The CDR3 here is CASSPQGATHTF. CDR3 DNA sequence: TGTGCCAGCAGCCCGCAAGGAGCGACCCACACCTTC. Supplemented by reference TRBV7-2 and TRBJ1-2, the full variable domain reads GAGVSQSPSNKVTEKGKDVELRCDPISGHTALYWYRQSLGQGLEFLIYFQGNSAPDKSGLPSDRFSAERTGGSVSTLTIQRTQQEDSAVYLCASSPQGATHTFGSGTRLTVV.

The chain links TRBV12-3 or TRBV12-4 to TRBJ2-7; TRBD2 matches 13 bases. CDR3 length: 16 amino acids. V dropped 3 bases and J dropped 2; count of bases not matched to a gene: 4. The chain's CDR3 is CASSFGLAGAPYEQYF. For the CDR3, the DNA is TGTGCCAGCAGTTTTGGACTAGCGGGGGCACCCTACGAGCAGTACTTC.

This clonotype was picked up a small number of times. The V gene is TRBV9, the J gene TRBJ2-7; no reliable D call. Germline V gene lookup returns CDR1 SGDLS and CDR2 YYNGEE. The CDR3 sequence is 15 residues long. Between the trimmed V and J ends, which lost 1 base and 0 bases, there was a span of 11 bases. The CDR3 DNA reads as TGTGCCAGCAGCGTAACTGGCGGTGTCTCCTACGAGCAGTACTTC. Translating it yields CASSVTGGVSYEQYF.

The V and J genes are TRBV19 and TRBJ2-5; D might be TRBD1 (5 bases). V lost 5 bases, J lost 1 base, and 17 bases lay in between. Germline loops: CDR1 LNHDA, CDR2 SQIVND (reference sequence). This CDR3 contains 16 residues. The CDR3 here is CASSPDVQVFQETQYF. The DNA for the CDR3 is TGTGCCAGTAGTCCAGACGTACAGGTATTCCAAGAGACCCAGTACTTC.

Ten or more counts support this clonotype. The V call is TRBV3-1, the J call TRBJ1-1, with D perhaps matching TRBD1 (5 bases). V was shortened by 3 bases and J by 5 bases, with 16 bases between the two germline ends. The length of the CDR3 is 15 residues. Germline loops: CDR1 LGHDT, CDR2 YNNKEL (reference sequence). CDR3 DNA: TGTGCCAGCAGCCAGCCGGGACTTCTTTTGACTGAAGCTTTCTTT. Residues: CASSQPGLLLTEAFF. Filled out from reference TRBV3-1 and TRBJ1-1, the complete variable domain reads DTAVSQTPKYLVTQMGNDKSIKCEQNLGHDTMYWYKQDSKKFLKIMFSYNNKELIINETVPNRFSPKSPDKAHLNLHINSLELGDSAVYFCASSQPGLLLTEAFFGQGTRLTVV.

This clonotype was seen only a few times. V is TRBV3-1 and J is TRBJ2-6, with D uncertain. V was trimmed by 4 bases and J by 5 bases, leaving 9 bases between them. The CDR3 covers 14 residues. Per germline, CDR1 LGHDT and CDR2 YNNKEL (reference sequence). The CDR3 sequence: CASSLSNWANVLTF. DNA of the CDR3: TGTGCCAGCAGCCTCAGTAACTGGGCCAACGTCCTGACTTTC. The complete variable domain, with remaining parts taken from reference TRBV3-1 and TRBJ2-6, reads DTAVSQTPKYLVTQMGNDKSIKCEQNLGHDTMYWYKQDSKKFLKIMFSYNNKELIINETVPNRFSPKSPDKAHLNLHINSLELGDSAVYFCASSLSNWANVLTFGAGSRLTVL.

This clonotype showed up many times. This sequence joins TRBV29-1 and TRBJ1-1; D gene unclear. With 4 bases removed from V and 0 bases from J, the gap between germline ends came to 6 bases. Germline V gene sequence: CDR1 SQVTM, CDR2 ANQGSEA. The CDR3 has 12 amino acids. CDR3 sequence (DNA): TGCAGCGTTGGTCGGGTGAACACTGAAGCTTTCTTT. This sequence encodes CSVGRVNTEAFF. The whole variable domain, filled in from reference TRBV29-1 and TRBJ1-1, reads SAVISQKPSRDICQRGTSLTIQCQVDSQVTMMFWYRQQPGQSLTLIATANQGSEATYESGFVIDKFPISRPNLTFSTLTVSNMSPEDSSIYLCSVGRVNTEAFFGQGTRLTVV.

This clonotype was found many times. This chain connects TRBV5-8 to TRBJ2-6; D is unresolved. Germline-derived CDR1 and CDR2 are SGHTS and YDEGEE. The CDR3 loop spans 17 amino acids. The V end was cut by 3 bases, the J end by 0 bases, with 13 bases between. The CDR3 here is CASSSVRPPSGANVLTF. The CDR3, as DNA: TGTGCCAGCAGCTCCGTCCGACCTCCCTCTGGGGCCAACGTCCTGACTTTC.

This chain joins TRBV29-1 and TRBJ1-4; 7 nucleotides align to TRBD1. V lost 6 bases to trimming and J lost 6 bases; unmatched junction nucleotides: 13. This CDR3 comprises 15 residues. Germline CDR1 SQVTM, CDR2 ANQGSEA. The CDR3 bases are TGCAGCGTGGCTAAGGGGGCCGGGGCGTATGAAAAACTGTTTTTT. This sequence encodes CSVAKGAGAYEKLFF.

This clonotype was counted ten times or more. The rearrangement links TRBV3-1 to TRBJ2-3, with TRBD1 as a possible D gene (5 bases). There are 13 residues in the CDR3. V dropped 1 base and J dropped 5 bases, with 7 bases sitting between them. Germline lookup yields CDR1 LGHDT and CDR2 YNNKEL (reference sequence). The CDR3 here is CASSQGTGDTQYF. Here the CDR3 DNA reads TGTGCCAGCAGCCAAGGAACAGGAGATACGCAGTATTTT.

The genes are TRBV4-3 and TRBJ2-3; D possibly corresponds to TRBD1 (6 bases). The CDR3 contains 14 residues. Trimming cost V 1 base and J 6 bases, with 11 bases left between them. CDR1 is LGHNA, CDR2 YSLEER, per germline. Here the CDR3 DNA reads TGCGCCAGCAGCCAAGTCGGGACACCTGATACGCAGTATTTT. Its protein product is CASSQVGTPDTQYF.

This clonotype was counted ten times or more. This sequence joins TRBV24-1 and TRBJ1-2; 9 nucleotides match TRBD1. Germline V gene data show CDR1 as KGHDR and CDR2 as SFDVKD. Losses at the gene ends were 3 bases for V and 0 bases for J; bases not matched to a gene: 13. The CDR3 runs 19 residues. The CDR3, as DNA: TGTGCCACCAGTGATCGAACAGGGGGCTTATCCTCGTCTAACTATGGCTACACCTTC. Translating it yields CATSDRTGGLSSSNYGYTF.

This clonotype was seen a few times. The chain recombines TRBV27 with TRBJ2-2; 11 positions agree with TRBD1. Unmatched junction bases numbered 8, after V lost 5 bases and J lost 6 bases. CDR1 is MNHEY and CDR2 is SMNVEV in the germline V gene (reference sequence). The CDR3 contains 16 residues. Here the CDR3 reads CASSSHRDRGSGELFF. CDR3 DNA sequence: TGTGCCAGCAGTAGCCACCGGGACAGGGGGTCCGGGGAGCTGTTTTTT.